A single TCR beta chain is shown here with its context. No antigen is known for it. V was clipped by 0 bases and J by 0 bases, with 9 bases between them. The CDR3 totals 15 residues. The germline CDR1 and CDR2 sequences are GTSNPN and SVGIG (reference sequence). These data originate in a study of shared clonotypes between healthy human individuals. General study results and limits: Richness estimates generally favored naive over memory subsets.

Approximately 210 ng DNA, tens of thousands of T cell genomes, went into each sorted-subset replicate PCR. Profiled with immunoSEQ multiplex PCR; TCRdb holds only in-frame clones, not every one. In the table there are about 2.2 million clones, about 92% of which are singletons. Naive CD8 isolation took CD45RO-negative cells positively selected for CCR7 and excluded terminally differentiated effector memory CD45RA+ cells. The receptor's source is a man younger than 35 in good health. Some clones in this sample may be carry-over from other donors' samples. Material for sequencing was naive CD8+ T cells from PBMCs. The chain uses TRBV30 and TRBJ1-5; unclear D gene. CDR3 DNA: TGTGCCTGGAGTGTAGGCTGGGATAGCAATCAGCCCCAGCATTTT. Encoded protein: CAWSVGWDSNQPQHF.